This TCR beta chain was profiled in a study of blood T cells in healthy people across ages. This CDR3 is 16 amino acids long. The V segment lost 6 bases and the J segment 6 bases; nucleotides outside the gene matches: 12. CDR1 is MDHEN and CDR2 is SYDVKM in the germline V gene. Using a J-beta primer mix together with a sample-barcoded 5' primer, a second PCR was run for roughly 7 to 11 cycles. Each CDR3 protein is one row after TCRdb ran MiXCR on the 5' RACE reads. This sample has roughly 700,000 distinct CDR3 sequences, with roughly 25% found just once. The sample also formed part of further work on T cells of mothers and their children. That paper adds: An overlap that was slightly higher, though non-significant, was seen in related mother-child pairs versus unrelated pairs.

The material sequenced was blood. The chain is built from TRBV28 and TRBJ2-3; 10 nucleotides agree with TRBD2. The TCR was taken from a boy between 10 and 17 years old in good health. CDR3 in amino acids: CASSITQAGGSDTQYF. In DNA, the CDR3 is TGTGCCAGCAGCATCACCCAAGCGGGAGGGTCGGATACGCAGTATTTT.